This T cell receptor beta chain was captured by sequencing in a study of T cell responses to AZD1222 COVID-19 vaccine. The assay was immunoSEQ multiplex PCR, and TCRdb's table has in-frame clones only and misses some. The sample comprises approximately 180,000 clones, about 90% of which are singletons, and 2.6% rests with the top ten. Germline CDR1 SGHRS, CDR2 YFSETQ. The CDR3 covers 14 residues. V lost 4 bases to trimming and J lost 5 bases; unmatched junction nucleotides: 5. This clone was picked up one time. This clonotype was sampled from an adult in good health. The rearrangement uses TRBV5-1 and TRBJ1-4, with 7 bases aligning to TRBD1. This sample comprised peripheral blood, obtained on day 0 of AZD1222 vaccination. The CDR3 here is CASSTDRVNEKLFF. CDR3 in DNA: TGCGCCAGCAGCACAGACAGGGTGAATGAAAAACTGTTTTTT.